This T cell receptor beta chain was found in a study of neurological immune-mediated disorders. Via MiXCR, TCRdb re-called the 5' RACE reads, giving one row per CDR3 protein. The sample lists 35,000 to 40,000 distinct CDR3 sequences; roughly 12% were seen once. Notes on the study in general: HTLV-1-associated myelopathy had the most TCR clonal expansion, whereas multiple sclerosis had the least (lower than in healthy controls).

In its sample, this clonotype was seen many times. Its antigen is still unknown. This clonotype was sampled from a woman between 25 and 40 years old with HTLV-1-associated myelopathy (HAM/TSP). Input material: CD4+ T cells from blood.

CDR3 DNA sequence: TGTGCCAGCAGCATAACCAGGTTTCAGCCCCAGCATTTT. It is translated as CASSITRFQPQHF. The chain links TRBV7-2 to TRBJ1-5; D unresolved. There are 13 residues in the CDR3. V was clipped by 5 bases and J by 6 bases, with 11 bases between them. Germline loops: CDR1 SGHTA, CDR2 FQGNSA. Together with reference TRBV7-2 and TRBJ1-5, the CDR3 gives the full variable domain: GAGVSQSPSNKVTEKGKDVELRCDPISGHTALYWYRQSLGQGLEFLIYFQGNSAPDKSGLPSDRFSAERTGGSVSTLTIQRTQQEDSAVYLCASSITRFQPQHFGDGTRLSIL.